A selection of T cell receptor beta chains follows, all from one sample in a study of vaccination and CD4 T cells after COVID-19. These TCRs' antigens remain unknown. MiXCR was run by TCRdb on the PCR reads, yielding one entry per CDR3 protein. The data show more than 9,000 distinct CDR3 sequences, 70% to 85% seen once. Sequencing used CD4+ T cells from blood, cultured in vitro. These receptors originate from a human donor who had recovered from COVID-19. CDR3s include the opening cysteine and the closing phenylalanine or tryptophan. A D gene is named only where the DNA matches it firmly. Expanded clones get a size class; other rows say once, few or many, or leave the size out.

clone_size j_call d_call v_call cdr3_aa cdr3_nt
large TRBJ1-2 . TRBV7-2 CASSLVQNYGYTF TGTGCCAGCAGCTTAGTCCAAAACTATGGCTACACCTTC
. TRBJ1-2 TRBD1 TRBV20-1 CSAADRATANYGYTF TGCAGTGCCGCGGACAGGGCGACAGCTAACTATGGCTACACCTTC
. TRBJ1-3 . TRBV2 CASSGGSGNTIYF TGTGCCAGCAGTGGAGGCTCTGGAAACACCATATATTTT
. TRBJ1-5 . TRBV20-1 CSARGVTRVSNQPQHF TGCAGTGCTAGGGGGGTGACGAGGGTTAGCAATCAGCCCCAGCATTTT
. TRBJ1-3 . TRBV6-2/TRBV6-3 CASTPTAGNTIYF TGTGCCAGCACCCCGACAGCTGGAAACACCATATATTTT
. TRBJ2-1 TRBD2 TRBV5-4 CASSLPSGLSSYNEQFF TGTGCCAGCAGCTTGCCTAGCGGGCTAAGCTCCTACAATGAGCAGTTCTTC
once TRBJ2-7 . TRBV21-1 CASSLSQGQEQYF TGTGCCAGCAGTCTTTCCCAGGGGCAAGAGCAGTACTTC
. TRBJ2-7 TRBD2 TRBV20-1 CSATGTSVYEQYF TGCAGTGCCACCGGGACTAGCGTCTACGAGCAGTACTTC
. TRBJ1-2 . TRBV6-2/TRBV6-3 CASRGYGYTF TGTGCCAGCAGGGGATATGGCTACACCTTC
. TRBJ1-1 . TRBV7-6 CASSTLIGGGTEAFF TGTGCCAGCAGTACCCTCATAGGGGGGGGCACTGAAGCTTTCTTT
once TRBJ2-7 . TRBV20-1 CSAPGLPYEQYF TGCAGTGCCCCGGGACTCCCCTACGAGCAGTACTTC
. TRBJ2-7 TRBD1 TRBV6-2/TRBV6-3 CASSPHRQGGIYEQYF TGTGCCAGCAGTCCCCACCGACAGGGGGGCATTTACGAGCAGTACTTC
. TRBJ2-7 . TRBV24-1 CATSFPHLGTDSYEQYF TGTGCCACCAGTTTCCCCCACTTGGGGACCGACTCCTACGAGCAGTACTTC
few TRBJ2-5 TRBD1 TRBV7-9 CASRQRGGTGVETQYF TGTGCCAGCAGACAACGAGGAGGGACAGGGGTAGAGACCCAGTACTTC
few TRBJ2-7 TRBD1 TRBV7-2 CASSPQGASSYEQYF TGTGCCAGCAGCCCCCAGGGGGCCAGCTCCTACGAGCAGTACTTC
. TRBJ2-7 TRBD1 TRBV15 CATSRGDSSYEQYF TGTGCCACCAGCAGAGGGGACAGCTCCTACGAGCAGTACTTC
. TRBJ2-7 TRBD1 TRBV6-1 CASSQAGTETSYEQYF TGTGCCAGCAGCCAAGCTGGGACAGAAACTTCCTACGAGCAGTACTTC
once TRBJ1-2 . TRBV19 CASSIRNYGYTF TGTGCCAGTAGTATCCGGAATTATGGCTACACCTTC
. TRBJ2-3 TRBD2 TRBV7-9 CASSLVSGVGTQYF TGTGCCAGCAGCTTAGTAAGCGGGGTTGGTACGCAGTATTTT
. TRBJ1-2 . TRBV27 CASSFGGPGSYGYTF TGTGCCAGCAGTTTCGGGGGCCCAGGGAGTTATGGCTACACCTTC
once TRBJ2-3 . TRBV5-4 CASRFTSTDTQYF TGTGCCAGCAGGTTTACTAGCACAGATACGCAGTATTTT
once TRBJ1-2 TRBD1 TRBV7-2 CASSQTSTGGLANYGYTF TGTGCCAGCAGCCAAACATCGACAGGGGGCCTAGCTAACTATGGCTACACCTTC
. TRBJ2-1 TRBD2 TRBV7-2 CASSSRLAGARNEQFF TGTGCCAGCAGCTCCCGTCTAGCGGGAGCTCGGAATGAGCAGTTCTTC
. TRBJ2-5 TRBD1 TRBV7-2 CASSLGQHQETQYF TGTGCCAGCAGCTTGGGACAGCACCAAGAGACCCAGTACTTC
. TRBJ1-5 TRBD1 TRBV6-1 CASSDGQGAQHF TGTGCCAGCAGTGATGGACAGGGGGCTCAGCATTTT
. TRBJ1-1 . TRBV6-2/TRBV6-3 CATLRLRTRNTEAFF TGTGCCACCTTGAGGTTACGGACACGGAACACTGAAGCTTTCTTT
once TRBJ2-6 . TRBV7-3 CASSSLGTTNFSGANVLTF TGTGCCAGCAGCTCCCTCGGGACAACTAACTTCTCTGGGGCCAACGTCCTGACTTTC
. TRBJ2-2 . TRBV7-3 CASSLGTYTGELFF TGTGCCAGCAGCTTAGGGACTTACACCGGGGAGCTGTTTTTT
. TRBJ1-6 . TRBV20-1 CSARDEGSYNSPLHF TGCAGTGCTAGAGATGAGGGTTCCTATAATTCACCCCTCCACTTT
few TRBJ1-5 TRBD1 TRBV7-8 CASSQGQRGGNQPQHF TGTGCCAGCAGCCAGGGACAGCGGGGGGGCAATCAGCCCCAGCATTTT
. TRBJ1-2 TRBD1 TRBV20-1 CSANTRTGVFNYGYTF TGCAGTGCTAATACCCGGACAGGGGTGTTTAACTATGGCTACACCTTC
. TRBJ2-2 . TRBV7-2 CASSLAQGAGELFF TGTGCCAGCAGCTTAGCGCAGGGAGCCGGGGAGCTGTTTTTT
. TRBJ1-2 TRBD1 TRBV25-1 CASSETGAGYTF TGTGCCAGCAGTGAGACAGGGGCAGGCTACACCTTC
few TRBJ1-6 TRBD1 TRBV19 CASSIGSGTGTSPLHF TGTGCCAGTAGTATAGGATCCGGGACAGGCACGTCACCCCTCCACTTT